This T cell receptor (beta chain) came from a study of blood T cell repertoires in COVID-19 (dated by TCRdb to 2020 to 2021). For the study in its entirety: Samples from collaborators originated in the United States, Italy and Spain and spanned both the acute and convalescent phases of COVID-19. Samples came from the ongoing ImmuneRACE study (first 160 participants) plus 1,254 subjects from 6 global collaborators. The repertoires were released in a freely available public database intended as a resource for research on the immune response to SARS-CoV-2. The material from the prospective study consisted of cDNA or gDNA derived from T cells, B-cell-depleted T cells, or PBMCs. Subjects who had been exposed to COVID-19, were actively infected with it, or had recovered from it provided the deeply sampled blood TCRbeta repertoires that made up the dataset. Where available, HLA class I and class II types were taken from metadata supplied by the sample provider and were not determined by assay-based typing. Nearly every sample came with metadata listing a de-identified subject ID, COVID-19 status, age in years and sex.

At one collaborating source in Seattle, patients were enrolled during active infection and were followed longitudinally through the course of disease. Whole blood was collected in K2EDTA tubes by collaborating institutions according to the institutions' own protocols. For TCRbeta analysis, collaborators shipped samples as frozen whole blood, isolated PBMCs, or DNA extracted from either of those sample types. Study-level results and caveats: The amount of clinical and demographic metadata varied by source and participant and was provided uncurated.

Trimming costs V 1 base and J 5 bases, and their ends lie 11 bases apart. Its CDR3 holds 14 amino acids, cysteine through phenylalanine. The kept DNA is CDR3 alone, 42 bases in frame from the first base. CDR1 and CDR2 were assigned from the germline V gene as MDHEN and SYDVKM. Worth noting for this clone: The antigen it binds to is not known. Nothing much larger sits one base from this clone, and base qualities are not available.

TCRbeta CDR3 regions were amplified from genomic DNA using the immunoSEQ Assay, a bias-controlled multiplex PCR. On the authors' methods: Nucleated cell counts per sample were estimated from amplification of reference gene primers within the assay. To quantify the absolute abundance of each unique TCRbeta CDR3 rearrangement, sequence reads were collapsed and filtered. For each sample, productive Simpson clonality was calculated by taking the square root of Simpson's diversity index across productive rearrangements. TCRdb retrieved this table from immuneACCESS and kept in-frame rearrangements only. Not all clones are present; in checked studies, unresolved V genes account for under half, and no reason is known for the remainder. V, J and clone size reflect that table, while D and trimming were determined from the DNA. The sample includes about 180,000 clones, with about 81% observed a single time. The biggest ten clones account for around 11% of the sample.

This chain joins TRBV28 to TRBJ2-5, and TRBD2 may be the D gene, going by 6 matching bases. The origin of this receptor is a woman over 75 with COVID-19, enrolled during active disease. Sequencing was done on a sample of peripheral blood. The CDR3 reads as follows: CASSLFASVETQYF. The DNA reads as follows: TGTGCCAGCAGTTTATTTGCTAGCGTGGAGACCCAGTACTTC.